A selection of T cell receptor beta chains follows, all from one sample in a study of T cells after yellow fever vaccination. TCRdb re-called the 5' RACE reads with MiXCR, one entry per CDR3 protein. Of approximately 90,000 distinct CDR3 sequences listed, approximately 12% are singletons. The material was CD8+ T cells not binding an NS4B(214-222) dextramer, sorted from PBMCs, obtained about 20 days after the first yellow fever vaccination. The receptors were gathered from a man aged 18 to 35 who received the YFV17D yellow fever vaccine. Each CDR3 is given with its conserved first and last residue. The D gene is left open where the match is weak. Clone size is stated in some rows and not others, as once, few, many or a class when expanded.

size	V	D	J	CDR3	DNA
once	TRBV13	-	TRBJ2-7	CASSLVGNYEQYF	TGTGCCAGCAGCTTAGTCGGGAACTACGAGCAGTACTTC
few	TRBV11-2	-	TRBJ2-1	CASSLGVGEQFF	TGTGCCAGCAGCTTAGGAGTCGGTGAGCAGTTCTTC
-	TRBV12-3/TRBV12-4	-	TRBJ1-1	CASRQVNTEAFF	TGTGCCAGCCGCCAAGTGAACACTGAAGCTTTCTTT
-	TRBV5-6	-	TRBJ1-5	CASSLEANNQPQHF	TGTGCCAGCAGCTTGGAGGCGAACAATCAGCCCCAGCATTTT
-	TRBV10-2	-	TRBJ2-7	CASSGPGPLTYEQYF	TGCGCCAGCAGTGGCCCGGGACCCCTCACCTACGAGCAGTACTTC
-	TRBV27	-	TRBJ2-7	CASSPPREQYF	TGTGCCAGCAGTCCACCTAGGGAGCAGTACTTC
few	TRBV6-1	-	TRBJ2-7	CASSGTGWGPYEQYF	TGTGCCAGCAGTGGCACAGGGTGGGGTCCCTACGAGCAGTACTTC
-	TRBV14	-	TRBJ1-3	CASSQGVGSGNTIYF	TGTGCCAGCAGCCAAGGGGTGGGCTCTGGAAACACCATATATTTT
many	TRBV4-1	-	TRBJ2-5	CASSQDVGGTQYF	TGCGCCAGCAGCCAAGATGTTGGGGGGACCCAGTACTTC
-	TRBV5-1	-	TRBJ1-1	CASRQGVNTEAFF	TGCGCCAGCAGACAGGGTGTGAACACTGAAGCTTTCTTT
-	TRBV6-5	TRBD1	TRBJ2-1	CASSFTKGGEQFF	TGTGCCAGCAGTTTCACTAAAGGGGGCGAGCAGTTCTTC
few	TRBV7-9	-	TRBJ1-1	CASSLAFRGPNTEAFF	TGTGCCAGCAGCTTAGCCTTTCGGGGACCGAACACTGAAGCTTTCTTT
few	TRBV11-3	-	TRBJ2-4	CASSLGTANIQYF	TGTGCCAGCAGCTTAGGGACAGCAAACATTCAGTACTTC
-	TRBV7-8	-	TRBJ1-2	CASSLPAGGANYGYTF	TGTGCCAGCAGCTTACCGGCGGGGGGGGCTAACTATGGCTACACCTTC
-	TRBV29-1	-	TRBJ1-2	CSVEALATYGYTF	TGCAGCGTTGAAGCTCTGGCAACCTATGGCTACACCTTC
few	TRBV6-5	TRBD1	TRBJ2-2	CASSLGTGWAGELFF	TGTGCCAGCAGTTTGGGGACAGGCTGGGCCGGGGAGCTGTTTTTT
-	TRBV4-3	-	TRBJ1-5	CASSQVQFNQPQHF	TGCGCCAGCAGCCAAGTACAGTTCAATCAGCCCCAGCATTTT
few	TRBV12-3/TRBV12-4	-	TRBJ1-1	CASSQGMNTEAFF	TGTGCCAGCAGTCAGGGAATGAACACTGAAGCTTTCTTT
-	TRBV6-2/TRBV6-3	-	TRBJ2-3	CASSTPTNEGTDTQYF	TGTGCCAGCAGTACCCCGACCAACGAGGGCACAGATACGCAGTATTTT
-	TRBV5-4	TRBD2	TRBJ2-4	CASSFSGTSGGLAKNIQYF	TGTGCCAGCAGCTTCTCCGGGACTAGCGGGGGGCTAGCCAAAAACATTCAGTACTTC
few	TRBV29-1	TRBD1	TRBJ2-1	CSVESVGTGAYNEQFF	TGCAGCGTTGAATCCGTAGGGACAGGCGCCTACAATGAGCAGTTCTTC
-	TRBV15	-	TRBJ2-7	CATSRLGTHYEQYF	TGTGCCACCAGCCGTCTGGGGACACACTACGAGCAGTACTTC
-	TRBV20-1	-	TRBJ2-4	CSARLPGIGVENIQYF	TGCAGTGCTCGACTCCCAGGGATCGGTGTGGAAAACATTCAGTACTTC
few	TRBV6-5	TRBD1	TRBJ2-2	CASSYAGQVFTGELFF	TGTGCCAGCAGTTACGCTGGACAGGTTTTCACCGGGGAGCTGTTTTTT
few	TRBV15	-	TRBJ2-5	CATSRPEVWTQYF	TGTGCCACCAGCAGACCGGAGGTTTGGACCCAGTACTTC
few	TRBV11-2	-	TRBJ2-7	CASRSGLSYEQYF	TGTGCCAGCAGGTCAGGGCTATCCTACGAGCAGTACTTC
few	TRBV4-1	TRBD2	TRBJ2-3	CASTLLAGGTDTQYF	TGCGCCAGCACGCTACTAGCGGGGGGCACAGATACGCAGTATTTT
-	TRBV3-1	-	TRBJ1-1	CASSQLTGTEAFF	TGTGCCAGCAGCCAACTTACAGGGACTGAAGCTTTCTTT
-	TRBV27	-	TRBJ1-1	CASSLSERGGGNTEAFF	TGTGCCAGCAGTTTATCGGAAAGGGGAGGAGGAAACACTGAAGCTTTCTTT
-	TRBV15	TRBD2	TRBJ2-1	CATSRDLPSGINEQFF	TGTGCCACCAGCAGAGATCTTCCTAGCGGGATAAATGAGCAGTTCTTC
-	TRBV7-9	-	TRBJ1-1	CACLTGNTEAFF	TGTGCCTGTCTAACCGGGAACACTGAAGCTTTCTTT
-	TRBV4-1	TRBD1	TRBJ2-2	CASSQGGTGNTGELFF	TGCGCCAGCAGCCAAGGAGGGACAGGGAACACCGGGGAGCTGTTTTTT
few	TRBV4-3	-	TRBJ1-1	CASSQDDSRYTEAFF	TGCGCCAGCAGCCAAGATGACAGCAGGTACACTGAAGCTTTCTTT
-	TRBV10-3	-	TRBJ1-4	CAISVVSNEKLFF	TGTGCCATCAGCGTCGTTAGTAATGAAAAACTGTTTTTT
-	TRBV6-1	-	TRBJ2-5	CASSHLAAQETQYF	TGTGCCAGCAGTCATTTAGCGGCACAAGAGACCCAGTACTTC
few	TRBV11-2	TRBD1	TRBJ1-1	CASSLGQGVRANTEAFF	TGTGCCAGCAGCCTAGGACAGGGGGTTAGGGCGAACACTGAAGCTTTCTTT
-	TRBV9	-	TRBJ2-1	CASSTGQYEQFF	TGTGCCAGCAGCACCGGACAGTATGAGCAGTTCTTC
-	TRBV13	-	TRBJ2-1	CASSSFRQGGLGNEQFF	TGTGCCAGCAGCTCCTTTAGACAGGGGGGACTAGGCAATGAGCAGTTCTTC
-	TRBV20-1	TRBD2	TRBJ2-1	CSAERLAGANEQFF	TGCAGTGCCGAACGACTAGCGGGAGCCAATGAGCAGTTCTTC
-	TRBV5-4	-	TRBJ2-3	CASSLFSDTQYF	TGTGCCAGCAGCTTGTTTTCAGATACGCAGTATTTT
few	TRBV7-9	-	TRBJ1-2	CASSLPENYGYTF	TGTGCCAGCAGCTTACCCGAGAACTATGGCTACACCTTC
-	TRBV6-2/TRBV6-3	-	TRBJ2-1	CASHRWTFGEQFF	TGTGCCAGCCACCGGTGGACCTTCGGGGAGCAGTTCTTC
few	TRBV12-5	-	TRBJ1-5	CASGLADTTNLDYQPQHF	TGTGCTAGTGGTTTGGCTGACACGACGAACCTAGACTATCAGCCCCAGCATTTT
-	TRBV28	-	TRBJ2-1	CASSLKAGVFDEQFF	TGTGCCAGCAGTTTAAAAGCAGGGGTCTTCGATGAGCAGTTCTTC